This entry describes one TCR beta chain. The target antigen is unknown. This may be a read error, as it is one base from a much larger clone. This specimen comes from a study of spatial heterogeneity in lung cancer. Study-wide results and limits: It was found that expanded intratumoral alpha and beta TCR counts tracked tumor mutation counts.

Stated time point: sample taken at primary tumor resection. From tumor, nontumor lung or frozen PBMC, whole RNA was taken unsorted for sequencing. A unique molecular identifier was attached to every TCR cDNA molecule. TCRdb analysed the 5' RACE reads with MiXCR anew, one entry per CDR3 protein. The repertoire has about 9,200 distinct CDR3 sequences, approximately 8.1% of them found once; the top ten carry over 20%. This CDR3 region has 13 residues. Germline V gene data show CDR1 as KGHDR and CDR2 as SFDVKD. Trimming stripped 9 bases from V and 1 base from J, with 8 bases between. This sample comprised lung tumor tissue, obtained at surgery. The clonotype originates from a male donor with early-stage non-small cell lung cancer. The chain uses TRBV24-1 and TRBJ2-2; D gene ambiguous. CDR3 bases: TGTGCCACCTTTGGCGGGAACACCGGGGAGCTGTTTTTT. Protein product: CATFGGNTGELFF.